Listed here are 26 T cell receptor beta chains from one sample, sequenced in a study of CD8 T cells in Susac syndrome. The RNA, roughly 0.5 to 1 ug, was put through reverse transcription using random hexamers. Via MiXCR, TCRdb re-called the immunoSEQ multiplex PCR reads, giving one row per CDR3 protein. The repertoire holds 300,000 to 350,000 distinct CDR3 sequences, roughly 94% seen once, with about 0.063% in the top ten. The sample comprised CD4+ T cells from PBMCs. The receptors stem from a human donor with multiple sclerosis.

The CDR3, as DNA: TGTGCCAGCAGCGTATCCGGGGCAGGCACAGATACGCAGTATTTT. This sequence encodes CASSVSGAGTDTQYF. The chain couples TRBV9 to TRBJ2-3; possibly TRBD1 or TRBD2 for D (5 bases each). The germline V and J ends were trimmed by 1 base and 1 base, with 10 bases remaining between them. Looked up from germline, CDR1 is SGDLS and CDR2 is YYNGEE. The CDR3 extends over 15 amino acids.

The V gene is TRBV29-1, the J gene TRBJ2-1; 8 bases line up with TRBD1. V gave up 8 bases and J gave up 5 bases; unmatched junction bases: 5. The CDR3 extends over 12 amino acids. CDR1 is SQVTM and CDR2 is ANQGSEA in the germline V gene. The CDR3, as DNA: TGCAGCTCGGGACAGGCTAACAATGAGCAGTTCTTC. This sequence encodes CSSGQANNEQFF.

This chain joins TRBV4-1 and TRBJ2-2, with 10 bases aligning to TRBD1. This CDR3 comprises 15 residues. The V segment lost 4 bases and the J segment 6 bases; nucleotides outside the gene matches: 5. Germline V gene lookup returns CDR1 MGHRA and CDR2 YSYEKL. CDR3 sequence: CASSLPGQGSGELFF. The CDR3 DNA is TGCGCCAGCAGCCTCCCGGGACAGGGGTCCGGGGAGCTGTTTTTT.

The chain couples TRBV12-3 or TRBV12-4 to TRBJ1-4, with 8 bases fitting TRBD1. Germline trimming cut 7 bases from V and 8 bases from J; bases unmatched to any gene: 12. The CDR3 is 15 residues long. The CDR3 region is CASTNQGALGEKLFF. The CDR3 region has the DNA TGTGCCAGCACCAACCAGGGGGCCTTAGGGGAAAAACTGTTTTTT.

The chain couples TRBV6-1 to TRBJ1-5; no reliable D call. The CDR3 totals 16 residues. Germline CDR1 is MNHNS and CDR2 is SASEGT. Trimming removed 2 bases at V and 2 bases at J, with 13 bases between. The CDR3 sequence: CASSETPGVGNQPQHF. Written as DNA, the CDR3 is TGTGCCAGCAGTGAAACTCCCGGGGTGGGCAATCAGCCCCAGCATTTT.

The rearrangement uses TRBV4-1 and TRBJ2-4; D call uncertain. Trimming removed 1 base at V and 6 bases at J, with 16 bases between. Germline-derived CDR1 and CDR2 are MGHRA and YSYEKL. This CDR3 has 16 amino acids. The CDR3 coding sequence is TGCGCCAGCAGCCAAGTTGGCCAAACTCCTGGAAACATTCAGTACTTC. This encodes CASSQVGQTPGNIQYF.

This clonotype was seen a handful of times. The chain recombines TRBV19 with TRBJ2-1; 7 bases are a match to TRBD1. The V gene end was trimmed by 4 bases and the J gene end by 0 bases; junction bases not matched to a gene: 3. The V gene's germline CDR1 is LNHDA and CDR2 SQIVND (reference sequence). This CDR3 region has 15 residues. The CDR3 loop is CASSRQGNSYNEQFF. The CDR3 bases are TGTGCCAGTAGTAGACAGGGAAACTCCTACAATGAGCAGTTCTTC.

The chain is built from TRBV5-1 and TRBJ2-7; D is perhaps TRBD1 (6 bases). The germline CDR1 and CDR2 sequences are SGHRS and YFSETQ. CDR3 size: 19 residues. Trimming stripped 6 bases from V and 3 bases from J, with 31 bases between. DNA for the CDR3: TGCGCCAGCAACCTTAACTACAGGGCAAATAGCCACCAACGCTACGAGCAGTACTTC. Amino acid sequence: CASNLNYRANSHQRYEQYF.

The chain joins TRBV2 to TRBJ1-1; D gene uncertain. V was pared by 7 bases and J by 1 base, with 4 bases between. Germline V gene data show CDR1 as SNHLY and CDR2 as FYNNEI. The CDR3 totals 11 residues. The CDR3: CASNENTEAFF. CDR3 DNA sequence: TGTGCCAGCAACGAGAACACTGAAGCTTTCTTT.

CDR3 bases: TGCGCCAGCAGCCAGACGCCCCAGGGGGCAGACTATGGCTACACCTTC. Translating gives CASSQTPQGADYGYTF. The rearrangement links TRBV4-3 to TRBJ1-2, with 8 bases fitting TRBD1. V dropped 3 bases and J dropped 3; count of bases not matched to a gene: 9. CDR1 and CDR2 (germline): LGHNA, YSLEER. The CDR3 extends over 16 amino acids.

The rearrangement uses TRBV7-8 and TRBJ1-4; 7 positions agree with TRBD1. The germline V gene has CDR1 SGHVS and CDR2 FQNEAQ. The CDR3 contains 14 residues. After removal of 5 bases from V and 5 bases from J, the junction contained 5 bases not matched to a gene. DNA for the CDR3: TGTGCCAGCAGCCAGACAGGGCTGAATGAAAAACTGTTTTTT. Translating it yields CASSQTGLNEKLFF.

The CDR3 is CASSQDFPSAANYGYTF. The CDR3, as DNA: TGCGCCAGCAGCCAAGATTTTCCCAGTGCGGCTAACTATGGCTACACCTTC. The chain has TRBV4-1 and TRBJ1-2, with unresolved D. V was shortened by 0 bases and J by 0 bases, with 14 bases between the two germline ends. The CDR3 is 17 residues long. The germline V gene has CDR1 MGHRA and CDR2 YSYEKL.

The gene calls are TRBV19 and TRBJ1-6, with 10 positions matching TRBD1. This CDR3 spans 16 amino acids. With V trimmed by 3 bases and J by 15 bases, 14 bases remained unmatched. Germline CDR1 and CDR2: LNHDA and SQIVND (reference sequence). This CDR3 reads CASSMAPGTGVLYLHF. The CDR3 nucleotides are TGTGCCAGTAGTATGGCACCCGGGACAGGGGTCCTCTACCTCCACTTT.

The chain recombines TRBV9 with TRBJ1-1; D ambiguous. V gave up 3 bases and J gave up 1 base, with 7 bases separating them. The CDR3 runs 13 residues. Germline assignment: CDR1 SGDLS and CDR2 YYNGEE. The DNA of the CDR3 is TGTGCCAGCAGCGAACAAAGGAACACTGAAGCTTTCTTT. It specifies CASSEQRNTEAFF.

This sequence joins TRBV7-9 and TRBJ2-3; D gene unclear. The ends were cut back, 1 base at V and 1 base at J, with 9 bases in the middle. CDR3 length equals 15 residues. Germline CDR1 reads SEHNR; CDR2 reads FQNEAQ (reference sequence). The CDR3 protein is CASSLGPLGTDTQYF. The CDR3 bases are TGTGCCAGCAGCTTAGGTCCCCTCGGCACAGATACGCAGTATTTT.

The gene calls are TRBV4-1 and TRBJ1-1; no clear D gene. Germline CDR1 MGHRA, CDR2 YSYEKL. The V end lost 0 bases, the J end lost 10 bases, and 12 bases lay between the germline ends. CDR3 length: 13 amino acids. The CDR3 protein is CASSQERATGAFF. For the CDR3, the DNA is TGCGCCAGCAGCCAAGAAAGGGCGACGGGAGCTTTCTTT.

This chain links TRBV29-1 with TRBJ2-1; no definite D call. In germline, CDR1 is SQVTM, CDR2 ANQGSEA. The CDR3 consists of 12 residues. Trimming shortened V by 5 bases and J by 10 bases, and 15 bases separated the two germline ends. In DNA, the CDR3 is TGCAGCGTTTCAAAGGCCGACGGGGAGCAGTTCTTC. Its translation is CSVSKADGEQFF.

The chain joins TRBV20-1 to TRBJ2-1, with 7 nucleotides matching TRBD2. Trimming cost V 4 bases and J 5 bases; bases outside gene matches: 8. Per the germline V gene, CDR1 is DFQATT and CDR2 is SNEGSKA (reference sequence). The CDR3 runs to 14 residues. CDR3 protein: CSAIMGGANNEQFF. CDR3 DNA sequence: TGCAGTGCTATTATGGGAGGGGCGAACAATGAGCAGTTCTTC.

The V gene is TRBV27, the J gene TRBJ1-2; D remains ambiguous. The CDR3 contains 12 residues. V was pared by 6 bases and J by 8 bases, with 13 bases between. Per the germline V gene, CDR1 is MNHEY and CDR2 is SMNVEV (reference sequence). The CDR3: CASRGNVLGYTF. CDR3 in DNA: TGTGCCAGCAGGGGGAACGTCCTAGGCTACACCTTC.

CDR3 DNA sequence: TGCGCCAGCAGCTTGGTGGGACAGGGGTCTGGAAACACCATATATTTT. It specifies CASSLVGQGSGNTIYF. J is TRBJ1-3 and V is TRBV5-1; 10 bases agree with TRBD1. Trimming took 0 bases from V and 1 from J; bases not matched to a gene: 1. The germline CDR1 and CDR2 sequences are SGHRS and YFSETQ. The CDR3 sequence is 16 residues long.

The chain combines TRBV4-3 with TRBJ2-1; D is uncertain. Trimming cost V 1 base and J 7 bases, with 5 bases left between them. The CDR3 covers 12 residues. Germline-derived CDR1 and CDR2 are LGHNA and YSLEER. In DNA form, the CDR3 reads TGCGCCAGCAGCCAAGCCCGTAATGAGCAGTTCTTC. Its protein is CASSQARNEQFF.

The chain combines TRBV29-1 with TRBJ2-5, with 9 positions matching TRBD2. The germline V gene encodes CDR1 SQVTM and CDR2 ANQGSEA. The junction had 3 bases not matched to a gene; V was cut back by 7 bases and J by 3 bases. The CDR3 is 12 amino acids. The CDR3 sequence is CSGVAGEETQYF. The CDR3 DNA is TGCAGCGGGGTAGCGGGGGAAGAGACCCAGTACTTC.

This clonotype was counted a single time. This chain uses TRBV28 with TRBJ2-5; 13 nucleotides match TRBD2. CDR1 and CDR2 (germline): MDHEN, SYDVKM. CDR3 length equals 18 residues. Germline trimming cut 4 bases from V and 7 bases from J; bases unmatched to any gene: 15. CDR3 protein: CASSSGLAGSMAAGTQYF. DNA for the CDR3: TGTGCCAGCAGTTCGGGACTAGCGGGGTCAATGGCTGCAGGGACCCAGTACTTC.

The chain combines TRBV11-1 with TRBJ2-1; D is unclear. The germline CDR1 and CDR2 sequences are SGHAT and FQDESV (reference sequence). This CDR3 spans 14 amino acids. V was pared by 6 bases and J by 5 bases, with 14 bases between. This CDR3 is CASSPRPRDNEQFF. CDR3 coding DNA: TGTGCCAGCAGTCCCCGACCGCGCGACAATGAGCAGTTCTTC.

This chain uses TRBV5-6 with TRBJ2-7; perhaps TRBD1 as D (5 bases). The CDR3 length is 16 residues. The V gene lost 2 bases and the J gene lost 1 base, with 16 bases spanning the gap. Germline loops: CDR1 SGHDT, CDR2 YYEEEE. In DNA form, the CDR3 reads TGTGCCAGCAGCTTTTTAACCCGACAGCAATCCTACGAGCAGTACTTC. Protein: CASSFLTRQQSYEQYF.

The chain is built from TRBV27 and TRBJ2-7; no reliable D call. With 7 bases removed from V and 3 bases from J, the gap between germline ends came to 13 bases. This CDR3 contains 13 residues. Germline V gives CDR1 MNHEY, CDR2 SMNVEV (reference sequence). CDR3 sequence: CASKTPGIYEQYF. CDR3 bases: TGTGCCAGCAAGACACCCGGCATCTACGAGCAGTACTTC.